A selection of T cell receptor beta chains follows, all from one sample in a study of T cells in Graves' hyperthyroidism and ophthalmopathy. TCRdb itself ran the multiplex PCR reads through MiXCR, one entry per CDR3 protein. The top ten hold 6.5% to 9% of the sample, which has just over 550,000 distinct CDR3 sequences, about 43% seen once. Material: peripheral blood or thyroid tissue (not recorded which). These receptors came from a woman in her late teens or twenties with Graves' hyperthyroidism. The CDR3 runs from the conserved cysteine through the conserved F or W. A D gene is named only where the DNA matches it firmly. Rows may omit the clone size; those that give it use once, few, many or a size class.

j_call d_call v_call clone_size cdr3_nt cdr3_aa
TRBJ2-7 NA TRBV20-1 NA TGCAGTGCTAGACCCAGCAAGGGGGAGCTTTTATACGAGCAGTACTTC CSARPSKGELLYEQYF
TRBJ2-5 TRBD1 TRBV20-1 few TGCAGTGCTAGAGATGTCGTACAGGGGGCGCGGGGACAAGAGACCCAGTACTTC CSARDVVQGARGQETQYF
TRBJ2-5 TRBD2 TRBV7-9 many TGTGCCAGCAGCTTAGCGAGCGGGAGTGGCGAGACCCAGTACTTC CASSLASGSGETQYF
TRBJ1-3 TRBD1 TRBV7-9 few TGTGCCAGCAGCTCCTCAGGGGGCTCTGGAAACACCATATATTTT CASSSSGGSGNTIYF
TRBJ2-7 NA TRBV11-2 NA TGTGCCAGCATCGGGGGGCGCCCCTACGAGCAGTACTTC CASIGGRPYEQYF
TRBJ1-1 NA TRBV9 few TGTGCCAGCAGCGTAGGAGGAGTTAGTACTGAAGCTTTCTTT CASSVGGVSTEAFF
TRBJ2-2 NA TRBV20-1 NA TGCAGTGCCACCGCGAGGGAGCTGTTTTTT CSATARELFF
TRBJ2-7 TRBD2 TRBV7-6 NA TGTGCCAGCAGCGCGGGACTAGCGGTTAGCTCCTACGAGCAGTACTTC CASSAGLAVSSYEQYF
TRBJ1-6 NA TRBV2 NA TGTGCCAGCACAGGTCGTTCACCCCTCCACTTT CASTGRSPLHF
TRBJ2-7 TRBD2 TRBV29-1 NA TGCAGTGCTAGGCCCGGGGGGTCCAGCTCCCACGAGCAGTACTTC CSARPGGSSSHEQYF
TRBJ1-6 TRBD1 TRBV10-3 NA TGTGCCAGCAGTTACAGTGACAGGGACTATAATTCACCCCTCCACTTT CASSYSDRDYNSPLHF
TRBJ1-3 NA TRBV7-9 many TGTGCCAGCAGCTTATTCACTTCAACCATATATTTT CASSLFTSTIYF
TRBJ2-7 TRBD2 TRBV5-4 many TGTGCCAGCAGCAGAGGGACTAGCGGGACTTTCGAGCAGTACTTC CASSRGTSGTFEQYF
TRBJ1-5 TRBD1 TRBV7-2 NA TGTGCCAGCAGCGCGGGACAGCTCAATGGGCGCAATCAGCCCCAGCATTTT CASSAGQLNGRNQPQHF
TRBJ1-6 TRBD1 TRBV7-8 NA TGTGCCAGCAGCAAGGAGGGACAGGTTAATTCACCCCTCCACTTT CASSKEGQVNSPLHF
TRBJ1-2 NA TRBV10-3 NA TGTGCCATCAGTGACCACAGCCCTTCGGGGTATGGCTACACCTTC CAISDHSPSGYGYTF
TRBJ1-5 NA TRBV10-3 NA TGTGCCATCAGTGAGAACTCCGGCAATCAGCCCCAGCATTTT CAISENSGNQPQHF
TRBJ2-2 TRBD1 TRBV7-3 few TGTGCCAGTAGCCCCGGGACAGGGCCTGGCGGGGAGCTGTTTTTT CASSPGTGPGGELFF
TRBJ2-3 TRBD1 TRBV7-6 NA TGTGCCAGCAGCATGGGACAGATGAGCAGGGATACGCAGTATTTT CASSMGQMSRDTQYF
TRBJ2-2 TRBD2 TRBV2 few TGTGCCAGCAGGGGACTAGCGGGAGGGGGCGGGGAGCTGTTTTTT CASRGLAGGGGELFF
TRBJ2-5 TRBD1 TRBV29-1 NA TGCAGCGTGTCCGGGACAGGGGAGACCCAGTACTTC CSVSGTGETQYF
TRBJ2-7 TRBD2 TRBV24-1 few TGTGCCACCAGTGATCGCAGCGGGAGCAACTTCGACGAGCAGTACTTC CATSDRSGSNFDEQYF
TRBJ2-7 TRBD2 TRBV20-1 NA TGCAGTGCCCGGACTAGCGGAACCGAGCAGTACTTC CSARTSGTEQYF
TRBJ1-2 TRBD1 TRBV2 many TGTGCCAGCAGAGCCACAGGGGAAGCTAACTATGGCTACACCTTC CASRATGEANYGYTF
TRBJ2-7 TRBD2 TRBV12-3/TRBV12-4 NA TGTGCCAGCAGGAGACTAGCGGGCCACGAGCAGTACTTC CASRRLAGHEQYF
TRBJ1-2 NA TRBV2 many TGTGCCAGCAGTGAAGCGCTTCCCGGGTTAGGTTATGGCTACACCTTC CASSEALPGLGYGYTF
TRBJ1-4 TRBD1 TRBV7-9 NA TGTGCCAGCAGTTCCTGGACAGGGGGGGAAGAAAAACTGTTTTTT CASSSWTGGEEKLFF
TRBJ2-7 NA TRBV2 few TGTGCCAGCAGTGAATCCGCGAGTACCCTCTACGAGCAGTACTTC CASSESASTLYEQYF
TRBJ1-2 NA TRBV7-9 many TGTGCCAGCAGTTCCGGATATGGCTACACCTTC CASSSGYGYTF
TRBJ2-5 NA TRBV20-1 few TGCAGTGCTAGAGTCCAAGGAGGAAGACAGACCCAGTACTTC CSARVQGGRQTQYF
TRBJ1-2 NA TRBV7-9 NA TGTGCCAGCAGTGACTCCCGACGGCAGAGTAACTATGGCTACACCTTC CASSDSRRQSNYGYTF
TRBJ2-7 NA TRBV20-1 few TGCAGTGCACTTCCTACACTAAACTACGAGCAGTACTTC CSALPTLNYEQYF
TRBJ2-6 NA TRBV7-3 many TGTGCCAGCAGCCCCAGGGACGGGGCCAACGTCCTGACTTTC CASSPRDGANVLTF
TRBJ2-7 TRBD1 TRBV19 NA TGTGCCAGTATCAACCGGGACAGAAGCGAGCAGTACTTC CASINRDRSEQYF
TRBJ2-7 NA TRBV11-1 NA TGTGCCAGCAGCGTTTCAGGGTTAGCGAGCTCCTACGAGCAGTACTTC CASSVSGLASSYEQYF
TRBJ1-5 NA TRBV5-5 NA TGTGCCAGCAGTTCCATTAACCAGCCCCAGCATTTT CASSSINQPQHF
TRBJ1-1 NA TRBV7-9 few TGTGCCAGCAGCCAACCCGGGACGGTGAACACTGAAGCTTTCTTT CASSQPGTVNTEAFF
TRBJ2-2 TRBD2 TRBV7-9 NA TGTGCCAGCAGCCCGGGACTATCGAACACCGGGGAGCTGTTTTTT CASSPGLSNTGELFF
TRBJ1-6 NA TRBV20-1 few TGCAGTGCGATCCCCTGGACGGTGGAAGATAATTCACCCCTCCACTTT CSAIPWTVEDNSPLHF
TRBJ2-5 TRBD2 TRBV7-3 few TGTGCCAGCAGCTTGGCTAGCGGGTTCCAAGAGACCCAGTACTTC CASSLASGFQETQYF
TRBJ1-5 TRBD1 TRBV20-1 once TGCAGTGCTAGAGATTTTGTAGGACAGGCGTACAATCAGCCCCAGCATTTT CSARDFVGQAYNQPQHF
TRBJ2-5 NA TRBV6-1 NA TGTGCCACCAGTAAGGCCGATGAAGGGGAGACCCAGTACTTC CATSKADEGETQYF